The sequence of this T cell receptor beta chain was determined in a study of early T cells in non-severe SARS-CoV-2 infection. In TCRdb, the 5' RACE reads were re-called with MiXCR into one record per CDR3 protein. The table records some 80,000 distinct CDR3 sequences, about 5% of them present only once. The material was whole blood, obtained at baseline. The origin of this receptor is an adult who was a healthcare worker with PCR-confirmed SARS-CoV-2 infection or an uninfected control (not recorded which).

The CDR3 DNA sequence: TGTGCCAGCAGTTACGGGGAAACCTACGAGCAGTACTTC. Translated: CASSYGETYEQYF. The genes are TRBV27 and TRBJ2-7; a weak D match, TRBD2 (5 bases). CDR3 size: 13 residues. Germline-derived CDR1 and CDR2 are MNHEY and SMNVEV (reference sequence). V was shortened by 4 bases and J by 2 bases, with 9 bases between the two germline ends.